Only one count was recorded for the clone carrying this T cell receptor (beta chain). No antigen is known for it. These data originate in a study of cytomegalovirus exposure and HLA in healthy donors. For the study at large: Around 80 million unique TCRs from HLA-typed donors were held in an early data release. General study findings and limits: CMV serostatus was the sole immune exposure data available. Analysis was performed later, and it showed HLA-associated TCR beta chains to be more clonally expanded than equally common others. Many donors carried some public TCRs, although rarity characterized most TCR sequences.

PCR was performed using 60 Vbeta and 13 Jbeta primers. Clones were sequenced by immunoSEQ multiplex PCR, and TCRdb holds only the in-frame ones, with some missing. This repertoire shows roughly 86,000 clones, roughly 85% found once; its top ten account for roughly 5.5%. CDR3 length equals 12 residues. Unmatched junction bases numbered 2, after V lost 5 bases and J lost 5 bases. Germline V gives CDR1 MNHNS, CDR2 SASEGT. Material: PBMCs. V is TRBV6-1 and J is TRBJ2-5; 7 positions agree with TRBD2. This TCR was sampled from a female donor in good health and CMV-seronegative. This CDR3 reads CASSRGVETQYF. The DNA of the CDR3 is TGTGCCAGCAGTCGGGGGGTGGAGACCCAGTACTTC.